The sequence of this T cell receptor beta chain was determined in a study of blood T cell repertoires in COVID-19. V shed 2 bases and J shed 10 bases, with 20 bases lying between them. Germline lookup yields CDR1 PRHDT and CDR2 FYEKMQ (reference sequence). The CDR3 loop spans 15 amino acids. Clones were read by immunoSEQ multiplex PCR, and TCRdb kept only the in-frame ones, dropping some. The table records 200,000 or so clones, around 90% of them present only once. The TCR sequence derives from a man aged 30 to 39 who had recovered from COVID-19. The chain joins TRBV13 to TRBJ1-1, with D maybe TRBD1 (5 bases). Sample: PBMCs or T cells enriched from blood (not recorded which). The CDR3, as DNA: TGTGCCAGCAGCTTACTCATGGCAGGGCGTCTTACAGCTTTCTTT. It specifies CASSLLMAGRLTAFF.